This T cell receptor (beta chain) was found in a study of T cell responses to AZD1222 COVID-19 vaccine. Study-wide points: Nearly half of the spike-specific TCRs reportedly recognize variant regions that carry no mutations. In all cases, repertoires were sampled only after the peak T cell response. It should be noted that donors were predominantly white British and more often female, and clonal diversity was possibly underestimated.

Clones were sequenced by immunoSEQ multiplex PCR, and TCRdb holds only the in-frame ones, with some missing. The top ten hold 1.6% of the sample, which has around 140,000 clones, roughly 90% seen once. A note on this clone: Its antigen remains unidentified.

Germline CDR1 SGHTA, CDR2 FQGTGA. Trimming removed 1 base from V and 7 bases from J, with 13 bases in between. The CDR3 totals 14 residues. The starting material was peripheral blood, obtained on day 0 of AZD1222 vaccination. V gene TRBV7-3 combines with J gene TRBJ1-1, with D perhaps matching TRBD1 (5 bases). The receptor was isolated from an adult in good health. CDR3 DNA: TGTGCCAGCAGCTTAAATTCTCTCCAGGGTGAAGCTTTCTTT. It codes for CASSLNSLQGEAFF.